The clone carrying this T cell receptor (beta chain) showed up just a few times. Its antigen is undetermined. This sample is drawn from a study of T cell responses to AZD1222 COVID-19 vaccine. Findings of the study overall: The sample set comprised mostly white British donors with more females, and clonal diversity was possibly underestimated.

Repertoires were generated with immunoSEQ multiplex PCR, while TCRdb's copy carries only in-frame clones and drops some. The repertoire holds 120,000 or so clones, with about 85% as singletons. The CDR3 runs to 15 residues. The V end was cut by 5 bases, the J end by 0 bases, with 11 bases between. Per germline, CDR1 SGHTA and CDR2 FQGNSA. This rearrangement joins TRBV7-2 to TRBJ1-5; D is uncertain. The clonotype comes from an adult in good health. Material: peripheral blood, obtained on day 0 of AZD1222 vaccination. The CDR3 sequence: CASSKDKNSNQPQHF. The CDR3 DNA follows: TGTGCCAGCAGCAAAGACAAGAATAGCAATCAGCCCCAGCATTTT. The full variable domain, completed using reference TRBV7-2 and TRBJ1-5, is GAGVSQSPSNKVTEKGKDVELRCDPISGHTALYWYRQSLGQGLEFLIYFQGNSAPDKSGLPSDRFSAERTGGSVSTLTIQRTQQEDSAVYLCASSKDKNSNQPQHFGDGTRLSIL.